The 14 T cell receptor beta chains below all came from one sample that was sequenced in a study of CD8 T cells in ankylosing spondylitis. Overall study results and limits: A TCR beta motif of eight highly homologous variants appeared characteristic of ankylosing spondylitis blood.

TCRdb re-called the 5' RACE reads through MiXCR, storing one row per CDR3 protein. Here the sample spans 200,000 to 250,000 distinct CDR3 sequences, 15% to 20% being singletons. No cognate antigen is known for these TCRs. Source material: blood, either unsorted or a sorted T cell fraction (not recorded which). Receptors originate from a male donor with ankylosing spondylitis.

Notes on this clonotype: This may come from a read error, since a much larger clone is one base off. It is likely a read error, because the conserved phenylalanine at the end of the CDR3 is missing. V gene TRBV5-1 combines with J gene TRBJ2-1; the D gene is possibly TRBD2 (5 bases). The germline CDR1 and CDR2 sequences are SGHRS and YFSETQ. V was shortened by 4 bases and J by 6 bases, with 11 bases between the two germline ends. CDR3 length equals 13 residues. The CDR3 bases are TGCGCCAGCAGCCACACCCGGGGCAATGAGCAGTTCTAC. Translating gives CASSHTRGNEQFY.

This clonotype was picked up a small number of times. The V call is TRBV5-6, the J call TRBJ2-1; possible D gene TRBD1, 6 bases. V was trimmed by 0 bases and J by 5 bases, leaving 9 bases between them. CDR3 size: 14 residues. Germline values: CDR1 SGHDT, CDR2 YYEEEE. The CDR3, as DNA: TGTGCCAGCAGCTTGGGGACAGCCGACAATGAGCAGTTCTTC. Residues: CASSLGTADNEQFF.

This clonotype occurred a few times. This rearrangement joins TRBV6-1 to TRBJ2-3, with D perhaps matching TRBD2 (7 bases). The germline V gene encodes CDR1 MNHNS and CDR2 SASEGT. The CDR3 length is 15 residues. V lost 1 base to trimming and J lost 4 bases, with 12 bases between them. The CDR3 region is CASSEVGGGADTQYF. As DNA, the CDR3 is TGTGCCAGCAGTGAAGTAGGGGGGGGGGCAGATACGCAGTATTTT.

There are a few counts of this clonotype. J is TRBJ2-7 and V is TRBV5-6; possibly TRBD2 for D (7 bases). The CDR3 is 12 residues long. V lost 5 bases and J lost 4, with 10 bases in between. CDR1 is SGHDT and CDR2 is YYEEEE in the germline V gene. CDR3 protein: CASSGGAYEQYF. Written as DNA, the CDR3 is TGTGCCAGCAGTGGGGGGGCTTACGAGCAGTACTTC.

The chain has TRBV5-5 and TRBJ2-2; D unclear. This CDR3 has 14 residues. Trimming took off 2 bases at V and 5 bases at J, with 10 bases between the two ends. Per germline, CDR1 SGHKS and CDR2 YYEKEE (reference sequence). The CDR3 protein is CASSFWKGTGELFF. The CDR3 DNA sequence: TGTGCCAGCAGCTTTTGGAAGGGTACCGGGGAGCTGTTTTTT.

Many counts were recorded for this clonotype. The chain is built from TRBV12-3 or TRBV12-4 and TRBJ2-3; D is undetermined. V lost 7 bases and J 3 bases, leaving 14 bases between the germline ends. The CDR3 contains 14 residues. This CDR3 is CASTPDRATDTQYF. The CDR3 region has the DNA TGTGCCAGCACTCCGGACCGGGCGACAGATACGCAGTATTTT.

In DNA, the CDR3 is TGTGCCAGCAGCGACTCCCGAACGTCTAGCGGGGGGCCAGTCACAGATACGCAGTATTTT. The encoded protein is CASSDSRTSSGGPVTDTQYF. The genes are TRBV3-1 and TRBJ2-3; 11 nucleotides agree with TRBD2. The CDR3 runs to 20 residues. Trimming removed 5 bases from V and 2 bases from J; junction bases left unmatched: 18. Germline V CDR1 and CDR2: LGHDT, YNNKEL (reference sequence).

The V gene is TRBV6-1, the J gene TRBJ2-1; D perhaps matches TRBD2 (5 bases). The length of the CDR3 is 16 residues. In germline, CDR1 is MNHNS, CDR2 SASEGT. V was clipped by 3 bases and J by 0 bases, with 12 bases between them. Written as DNA, the CDR3 is TGTGCCAGCAGTGAGGGGAGCTCGAGCTCCTACAATGAGCAGTTCTTC. Protein product: CASSEGSSSSYNEQFF.

The V call is TRBV4-3, the J call TRBJ2-7; D may correspond to TRBD1 or TRBD2 (6 bases each). Deletions cut 0 bases from V and 2 bases from J, with 11 bases between. Per the germline V gene, CDR1 is LGHNA and CDR2 is YSLEER. The CDR3 has 15 residues. The CDR3 DNA reads as TGCGCCAGCAGCCAAGATAGGGGGGTTACCTACGAGCAGTACTTC. Translating it yields CASSQDRGVTYEQYF.

This clonotype showed up just a few times. This sequence joins TRBV27 and TRBJ2-7; 13 positions agree with TRBD2. The CDR3 covers 14 residues. V trimming: 5 bases; J trimming: 6 bases; junction bases outside the gene matches: 4. Per germline, CDR1 MNHEY and CDR2 SMNVEV (reference sequence). CDR3 residues: CASSNGLAGAEQYF. In nucleotides, the CDR3 is TGTGCCAGCAGTAACGGACTAGCGGGAGCCGAGCAGTACTTC.

Ten or more counts support this clonotype. This chain joins TRBV5-1 and TRBJ1-1, with D unclear. This CDR3 is built from 13 residues. V dropped 0 bases and J dropped 0 bases, with 3 bases sitting between them. Looked up from germline, CDR1 is SGHRS and CDR2 is YFSETQ. CDR3 DNA: TGCGCCAGCAGCTTGGCTCTGAACACTGAAGCTTTCTTT. This codes for CASSLALNTEAFF.

The chain combines TRBV29-1 with TRBJ2-7, with 11 bases lining up with TRBD2. Germline CDR1 is SQVTM and CDR2 is ANQGSEA. This CDR3 region has 16 residues. The J segment lost 2 bases and the V segment lost 1 base, leaving 7 bases of the junction unmatched. This CDR3 is CSVEAGGTSGPYEQYF. The CDR3 DNA follows: TGCAGCGTTGAAGCTGGGGGGACTAGCGGACCCTACGAGCAGTACTTC.

V usage is TRBV24-1 and J usage is TRBJ2-2, with D perhaps TRBD2 (6 bases). V was pared by 0 bases and J by 2 bases, with 15 bases between. CDR1 and CDR2 from the germline V gene are KGHDR and SFDVKD. This CDR3 spans 18 amino acids. The CDR3: CATSDLRTTTSNTGELFF. CDR3 bases: TGTGCCACCAGTGATTTGCGGACAACGACTAGTAACACCGGGGAGCTGTTTTTT.

This clonotype was recorded at least ten times. V is TRBV6-5 and J is TRBJ2-3; D assignment may be TRBD1 or TRBD2 (5 bases each). The CDR3 consists of 15 residues. Germline lookup yields CDR1 MNHEY and CDR2 SVGAGI. Trimming took 1 base from V and 0 from J, leaving 8 bases between them. This CDR3 reads CASSYWDGSTDTQYF. CDR3 DNA sequence: TGTGCCAGCAGTTACTGGGACGGAAGCACAGATACGCAGTATTTT.